Listed below are T cell receptor beta chains from one sample, sequenced in a study of glioma-infiltrating T cells. TCRdb reprocessed the multiplex PCR reads via MiXCR and lists one record per CDR3 protein. Of approximately 400,000 distinct CDR3 sequences listed, about two fifths are singletons. Sequencing was performed on glioma tissue, nonneoplastic brain tissue, or PBMCs (not recorded which). These receptors were obtained from a human donor with low-grade glioma or glioblastoma, undergoing nonglioma brain surgery, or in good health (not recorded which). Both conserved end residues are trimmed from each CDR3. Each record gives: J gene, clone size, V gene, CDR3 protein. Clone size is stated in some rows and not others, as once, few, many or a class when expanded.

TRBJ1-6 many TRBV27 ASSWDAISENSPLH
TRBJ2-7 many TRBV7-8 ASSLRRVTYEQY
TRBJ1-1 NA TRBV19 ASSIGEWMNTEAF
TRBJ1-1 NA TRBV29-1 SVESVNTEAF
TRBJ1-5 NA TRBV30 AWSVGGGNQPQH
TRBJ2-3 few TRBV6-1 AITQRESGTDTQY
TRBJ2-3 many TRBV27 ASSLLGGGTDTQY
TRBJ1-5 many TRBV6-2/TRBV6-3 ASRTPLYQPQH
TRBJ2-1 few TRBV28 ASSFGSADEQF
TRBJ1-6 NA TRBV4-1 ASSQDTGAFYNSPLH
TRBJ1-5 many TRBV20-1 SARDPVRVHQPQH
TRBJ2-3 many TRBV6-2/TRBV6-3 ASSFQADTDTQY
TRBJ2-3 NA TRBV7-6 ASSVPMGHRATDTQY